These 5 T cell receptor beta chains came from one sample sequenced in a study of blood T cell repertoires in COVID-19. The protocol was immunoSEQ multiplex PCR, while the TCRdb copy is restricted to in-frame clones and leaves out a portion. The table shows 250,000 to 300,000 clones, with 65% to 90% occurring only once. Sequencing used peripheral blood. These receptors all come from a woman in her fifties or sixties with active or convalescent COVID-19.

This clone was detected only a few times. The chain employs TRBV6-2 or TRBV6-3 and TRBJ2-2; no clear D gene. The CDR3 is 15 residues long. Trimming removed 2 bases at V and 0 bases at J, with 7 bases between. Germline CDR1 MNHEY, CDR2 SVGEGT. CDR3 in amino acids: CASSYTAPNTGELFF. CDR3 bases: TGTGCCAGCAGTTACACAGCCCCGAACACCGGGGAGCTGTTTTTT.

This clone was detected once. The chain has TRBV14 and TRBJ1-1, with a tentative D call TRBD1 (6 bases). Germline CDR1 reads SGHDN; CDR2 reads FVKESK. The V end lost 5 bases, the J end lost 1 base, and 14 bases lay between the germline ends. The CDR3 has 15 residues. CDR3 region: CASSGRGGANTEAFF. For the CDR3, the DNA is TGTGCCAGCAGCGGCCGAGGGGGAGCGAACACTGAAGCTTTCTTT.

The V and J genes are TRBV6-1 and TRBJ2-7, with no clear D. CDR1 and CDR2 from the germline V gene are MNHNS and SASEGT. This CDR3 spans 11 amino acids. Trimming removed 6 bases from V and 3 bases from J, with 6 bases in between. In nucleotides, the CDR3 is TGTGCCAGCAGGGCCCACTACGAGCAGTACTTC. It is translated as CASRAHYEQYF.

This clone was observed once. V gene TRBV10-2 combines with J gene TRBJ2-7, with D tentatively TRBD1 (5 bases). CDR3 size: 15 residues. CDR1 is WSHSY, CDR2 SAAADI, per germline. Trimming cost V 3 bases and J 2 bases, with 14 bases left between them. The CDR3 DNA reads TGCGCCAGCAGTGATCCAGGGTATAGGACCTACGAGCAGTACTTC. It codes for CASSDPGYRTYEQYF.

V usage is TRBV19 and J usage is TRBJ2-5, with 10 nucleotides matching TRBD2. Germline loops: CDR1 LNHDA, CDR2 SQIVND (reference sequence). Losses at the gene ends were 11 bases for V and 5 bases for J; bases not matched to a gene: 11. The CDR3 runs 14 residues. In nucleotides, the CDR3 is TGTGCCTCATCCCGAAGCGGGGGGGCGGAGACCCAGTACTTC. It translates to CASSRSGGAETQYF.